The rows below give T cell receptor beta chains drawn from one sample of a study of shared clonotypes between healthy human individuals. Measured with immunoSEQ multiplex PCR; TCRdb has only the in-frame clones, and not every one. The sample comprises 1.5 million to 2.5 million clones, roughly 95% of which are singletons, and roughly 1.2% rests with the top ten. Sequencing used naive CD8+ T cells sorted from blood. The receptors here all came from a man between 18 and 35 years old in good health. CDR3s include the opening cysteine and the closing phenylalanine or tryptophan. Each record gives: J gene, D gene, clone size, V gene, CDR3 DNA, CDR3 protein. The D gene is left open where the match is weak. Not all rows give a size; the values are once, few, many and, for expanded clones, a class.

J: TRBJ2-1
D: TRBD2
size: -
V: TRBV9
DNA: TGTGCCAGCAGCGTAGGTATTAGCGGGAGTAACTATGAGCAGTTCTTC
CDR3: CASSVGISGSNYEQFF

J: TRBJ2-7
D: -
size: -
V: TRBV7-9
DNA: TGTGCCAGCAGCTCAGGCCAGGGGGGCACCTACGAGCAGTACTTC
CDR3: CASSSGQGGTYEQYF

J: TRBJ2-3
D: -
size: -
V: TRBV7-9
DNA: TGTGCCAGCAGCTTAGGACGACCTACAGATACGCAGTATTTT
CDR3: CASSLGRPTDTQYF

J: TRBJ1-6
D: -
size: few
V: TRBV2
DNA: TGTGCCAGCAGTGAAGAGGGTGGCTATTCACCCCTCCACTTT
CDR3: CASSEEGGYSPLHF

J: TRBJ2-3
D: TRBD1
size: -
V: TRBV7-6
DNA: TGTGCCAGCAGCTTAACCTGGACAGGGCCCTTCACAGATACGCAGTATTTT
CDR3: CASSLTWTGPFTDTQYF

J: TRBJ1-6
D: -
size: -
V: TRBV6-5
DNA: TGTGCCAGCAGGGTATTTAACTACTATAATTCACCCCTCCACTTT
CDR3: CASRVFNYYNSPLHF

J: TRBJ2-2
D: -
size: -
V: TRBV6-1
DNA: TGTGCCAGCAGTGTGACCAGGGAGCTGTTTTTT
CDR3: CASSVTRELFF

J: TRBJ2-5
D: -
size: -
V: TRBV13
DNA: TGTGCCAGCAGCACGAGACAGGGAGGACAAGAGACCCAGTACTTC
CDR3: CASSTRQGGQETQYF

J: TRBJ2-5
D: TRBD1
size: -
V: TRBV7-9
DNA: TGTGCCAGCAGCCCACCAGACAGGGGTGAGACCCAGTACTTC
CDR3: CASSPPDRGETQYF

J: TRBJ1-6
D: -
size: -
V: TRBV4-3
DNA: TGCGCCAGCAGCCAAGATGAGTATTCACCCCTCCACTTT
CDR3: CASSQDEYSPLHF

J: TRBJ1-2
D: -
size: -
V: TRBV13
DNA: TGTGCCAGCAGCTCGGAATCCGACAGGATTAATTCCTACACCTTC
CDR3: CASSSESDRINSYTF

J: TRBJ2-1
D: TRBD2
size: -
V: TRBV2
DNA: TGTGCCAGCAGTGCGAGGACTAGCGGGAGTAATGAGCAGTTCTTC
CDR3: CASSARTSGSNEQFF

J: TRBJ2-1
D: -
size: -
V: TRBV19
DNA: TGTGCCAGTAGTCTCCCGCACGCGACAATGCCTTGGGGCAATGAGCAGTTCTTC
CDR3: CASSLPHATMPWGNEQFF

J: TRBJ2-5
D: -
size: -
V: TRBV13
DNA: TGTGCCAGCAGCATGAGGACAGACCAAGAGACCCAGTACTTC
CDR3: CASSMRTDQETQYF

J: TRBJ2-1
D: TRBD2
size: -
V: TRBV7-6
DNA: TGTGCCAGCAGCTCCCTAGTGGTGCGGGGGGGCGGTGAGCAGTTCTTC
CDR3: CASSSLVVRGGGEQFF

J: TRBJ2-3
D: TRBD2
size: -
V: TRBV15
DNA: TGTGCCACCAGCAGAGAATTTTGGCGGGAGGGCACAGATACGCAGTATTTT
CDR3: CATSREFWREGTDTQYF

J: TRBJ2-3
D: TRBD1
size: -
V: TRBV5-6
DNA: TGTGCCAGCAGCTGGGGGACAGGACTCACAGATACGCAGTATTTT
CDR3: CASSWGTGLTDTQYF

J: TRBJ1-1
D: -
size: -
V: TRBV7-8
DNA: TGTGCCAGCAGCGCCGGGGTTGAAGCTTTCTTT
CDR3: CASSAGVEAFF

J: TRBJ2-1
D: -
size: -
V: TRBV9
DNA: TGTGCCAGCAGCGTAGAAGGAGAGGGCGGGGGCCCTTACAATGAGCAGTTCTTC
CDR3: CASSVEGEGGGPYNEQFF

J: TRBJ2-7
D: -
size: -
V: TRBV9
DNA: TGTGCCAGCAGCGTAGACGGACTAAACGAGAGGGAGCAGTACTTC
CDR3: CASSVDGLNEREQYF